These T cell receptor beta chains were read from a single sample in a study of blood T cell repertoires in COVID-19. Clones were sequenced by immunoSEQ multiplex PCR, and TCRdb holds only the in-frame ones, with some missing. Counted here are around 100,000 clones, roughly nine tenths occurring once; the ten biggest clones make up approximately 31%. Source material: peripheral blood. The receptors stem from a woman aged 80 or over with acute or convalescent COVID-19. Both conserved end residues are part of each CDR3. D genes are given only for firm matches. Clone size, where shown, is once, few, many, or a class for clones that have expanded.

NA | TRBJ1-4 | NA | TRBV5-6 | CASSGGISGEKLFF | TGTGCCAGCAGCGGCGGGATCTCCGGAGAAAAACTGTTTTTT
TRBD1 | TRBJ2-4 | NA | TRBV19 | CASRGQDKNIQYF | TGTGCCAGTAGGGGACAGGACAAAAACATTCAGTACTTC
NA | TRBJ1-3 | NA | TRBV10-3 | CAISESTQELSSGNTIYF | TGTGCCATCAGTGAGTCTACGCAGGAATTGAGCTCTGGAAACACCATATATTTT
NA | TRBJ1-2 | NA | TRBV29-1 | CSVEDRVLHYGYTF | TGCAGCGTTGAAGACAGGGTCCTTCACTATGGCTACACCTTC
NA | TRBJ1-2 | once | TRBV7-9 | CASSLARTDYGYTF | TGTGCCAGCAGCTTAGCTAGGACAGACTATGGCTACACCTTC
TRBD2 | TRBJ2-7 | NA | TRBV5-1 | CASSPAVTSGGVRSYEQYF | TGCGCCAGCAGCCCGGCGGTGACTAGCGGGGGAGTGCGCTCCTACGAGCAGTACTTC
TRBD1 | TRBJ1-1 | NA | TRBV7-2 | CASSLRTGVGTEAFF | TGTGCCAGCAGCCTCCGGACAGGAGTTGGGACTGAAGCTTTCTTT
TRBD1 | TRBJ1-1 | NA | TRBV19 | CASSIRGGLDTEAFF | TGTGCCAGTAGTATTAGAGGGGGCTTGGACACTGAAGCTTTCTTT
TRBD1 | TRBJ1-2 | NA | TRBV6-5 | CASRGQPSGGYTF | TGTGCCAGCAGGGGACAGCCTTCGGGTGGCTACACCTTC
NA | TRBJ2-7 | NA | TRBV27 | CASRNQGIYEQYF | TGTGCCAGCAGAAACCAGGGGATCTACGAGCAGTACTTC
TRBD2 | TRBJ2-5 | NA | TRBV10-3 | CAIRTDRLAGDETQYF | TGTGCCATCAGAACAGACCGACTAGCGGGGGACGAGACCCAGTACTTC
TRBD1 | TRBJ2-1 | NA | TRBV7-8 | CASSLDLDRALNEQFF | TGTGCCAGCAGCTTAGACTTGGACAGGGCCCTCAATGAGCAGTTCTTC
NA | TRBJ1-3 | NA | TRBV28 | CASSSYREGNTIYF | TGTGCCAGCAGTTCGTACAGGGAGGGAAACACCATATATTTT
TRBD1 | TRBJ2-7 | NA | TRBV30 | CAWTWDRGVPYEQYF | TGTGCCTGGACCTGGGACAGGGGAGTCCCCTACGAGCAGTACTTC
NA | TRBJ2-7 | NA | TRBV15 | CATSSDRTYEQYF | TGTGCCACCAGCAGTGACAGAACCTACGAGCAGTACTTC
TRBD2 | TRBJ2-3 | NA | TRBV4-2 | CASSQIAGGPTDTQYF | TGTGCCAGCAGCCAAATAGCGGGGGGGCCTACAGATACGCAGTATTTT
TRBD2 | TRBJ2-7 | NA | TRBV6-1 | CASSEERTRPYEQYF | TGTGCCAGCAGTGAAGAGCGGACTAGGCCCTACGAGCAGTACTTC
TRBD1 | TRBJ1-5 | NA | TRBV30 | CAWSRQGWYGDQPQHF | TGTGCCTGGAGTAGACAGGGGTGGTACGGGGATCAGCCCCAGCATTTT
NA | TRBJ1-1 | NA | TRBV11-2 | CASSVQGGNTEAFF | TGTGCCAGCAGCGTACAGGGTGGGAACACTGAAGCTTTCTTT
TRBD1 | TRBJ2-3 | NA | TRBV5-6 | CASRHLGGQGTDTQYF | TGTGCCAGCAGGCACCTCGGAGGACAGGGCACAGATACGCAGTATTTT
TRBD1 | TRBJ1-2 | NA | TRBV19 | CASSPGGTGSYGYTF | TGTGCCAGTAGTCCCGGGGGGACAGGTTCCTATGGCTACACCTTC
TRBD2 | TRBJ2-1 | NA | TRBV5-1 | CASSLTSQRGSYNEQFF | TGCGCCAGCAGCTTGACCTCCCAGCGGGGCTCCTACAATGAGCAGTTCTTC
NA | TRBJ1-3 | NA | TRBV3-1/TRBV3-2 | CASSQRTASGNTIYF | TGTGCCAGCAGCCAACGGACAGCCTCTGGAAACACCATATATTTT
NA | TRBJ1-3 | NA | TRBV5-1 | CASSLDGGNTIYF | TGCGCCAGCAGCTTGGACGGTGGAAACACCATATATTTT
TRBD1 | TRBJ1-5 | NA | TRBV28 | CASSGTVQPQHF | TGTGCCAGCAGTGGGACAGTTCAACCCCAGCATTTT
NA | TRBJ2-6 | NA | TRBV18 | CASSPAARGVGGANVLTF | TGTGCCAGCTCACCAGCCGCCAGGGGAGTAGGTGGGGCCAACGTCCTGACTTTC
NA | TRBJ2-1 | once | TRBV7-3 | CASAVDGGHRNNEQFF | TGTGCCAGCGCCGTGGACGGGGGGCACCGAAACAATGAGCAGTTCTTC
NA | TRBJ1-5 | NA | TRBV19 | CASSIGLWGLGQPQHF | TGTGCCAGTAGTATAGGGTTATGGGGGCTTGGGCAGCCCCAGCATTTT
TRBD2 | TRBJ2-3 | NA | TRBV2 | CARLTSGGARTDTQYF | TGTGCCAGGCTGACTAGCGGGGGGGCTCGCACAGATACGCAGTATTTT
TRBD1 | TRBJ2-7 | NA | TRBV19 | CASSAGPAGGRYEQYF | TGTGCCAGTAGTGCCGGACCGGCAGGGGGTAGGTACGAGCAGTACTTC
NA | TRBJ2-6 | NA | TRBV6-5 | CASTERVSGANVLTF | TGTGCCAGCACCGAACGCGTCTCTGGGGCCAACGTCCTGACTTTC